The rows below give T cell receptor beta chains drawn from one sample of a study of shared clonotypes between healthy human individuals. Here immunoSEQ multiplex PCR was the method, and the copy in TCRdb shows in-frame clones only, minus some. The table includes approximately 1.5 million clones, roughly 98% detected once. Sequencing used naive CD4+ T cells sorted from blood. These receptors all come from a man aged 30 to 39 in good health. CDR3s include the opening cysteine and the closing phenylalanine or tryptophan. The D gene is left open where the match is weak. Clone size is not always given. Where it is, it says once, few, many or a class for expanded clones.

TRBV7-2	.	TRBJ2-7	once	CASRTTGQLYEQYF	TGTGCCAGCAGGACTACAGGACAGCTCTACGAGCAGTACTTC
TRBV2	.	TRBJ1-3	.	CASRRDSGNTIYF	TGTGCCAGCAGGCGGGACTCTGGAAACACCATATATTTT
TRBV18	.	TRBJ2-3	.	CASSPRRTDTQYF	TGTGCCAGCTCACCGCGGCGGACAGATACGCAGTATTTT
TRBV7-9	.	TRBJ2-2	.	CASSLARTTGELFF	TGTGCCAGCAGCTTAGCGAGGACCACCGGGGAGCTGTTTTTT
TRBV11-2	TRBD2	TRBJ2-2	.	CASSLDPSRLAYTGELFF	TGTGCCAGCAGCTTAGATCCCAGTAGACTAGCCTACACCGGGGAGCTGTTTTTT
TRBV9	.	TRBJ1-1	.	CASSPGLGSTEAFF	TGTGCCAGCAGCCCAGGGCTAGGGTCCACTGAAGCTTTCTTT
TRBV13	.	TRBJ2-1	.	CASSLGVPYNEQFF	TGTGCCAGCAGCTTAGGGGTCCCCTACAATGAGCAGTTCTTC
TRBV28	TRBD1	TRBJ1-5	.	CASSSGTGGSQPQHF	TGTGCCAGCAGTTCCGGGACAGGGGGCTCTCAGCCCCAGCATTTT
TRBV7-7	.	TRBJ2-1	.	CASSLENLAPQFF	TGTGCCAGCAGCTTAGAGAACCTAGCTCCCCAGTTCTTC
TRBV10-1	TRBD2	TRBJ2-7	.	CASRASGTYEQYF	TGCGCCAGCAGGGCTAGCGGGACCTACGAGCAGTACTTC
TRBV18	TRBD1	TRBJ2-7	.	CASPPGTETYEQYF	TGTGCCAGCCCTCCGGGGACAGAGACCTACGAGCAGTACTTC
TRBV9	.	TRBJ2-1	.	CASSPLMGVHNEQFF	TGTGCCAGCAGCCCCTTAATGGGAGTCCACAATGAGCAGTTCTTC
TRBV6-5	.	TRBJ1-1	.	CASTGVEAFF	TGTGCCAGCACGGGGGTTGAAGCTTTCTTT
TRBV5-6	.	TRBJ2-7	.	CASSSRYPGVGAEQYF	TGTGCCAGCAGCTCCCGATATCCAGGCGTGGGGGCCGAGCAGTACTTC
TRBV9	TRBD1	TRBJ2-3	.	CASSPRTGGIGTDTQYF	TGTGCCAGCAGCCCAAGGACAGGGGGAATTGGCACAGATACGCAGTATTTT
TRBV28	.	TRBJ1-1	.	CASSLPVFQVSTEAFF	TGTGCCAGCAGTCTTCCGGTGTTTCAGGTTAGCACTGAAGCTTTCTTT
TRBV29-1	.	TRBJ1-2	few	CSVKEGNYGYTF	TGCAGCGTCAAGGAGGGCAACTATGGCTACACCTTC
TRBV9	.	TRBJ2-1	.	CASSGLRETLYNEQFF	TGTGCCAGCAGCGGCCTCAGGGAGACACTCTACAATGAGCAGTTCTTC
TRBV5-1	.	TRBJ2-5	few	CASSLVPGQETQYF	TGCGCCAGCAGCTTGGTACCAGGCCAAGAGACCCAGTACTTC
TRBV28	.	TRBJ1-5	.	CASSLLGGQQPQHF	TGTGCCAGCAGTTTATTGGGGGGACAACAGCCCCAGCATTTT
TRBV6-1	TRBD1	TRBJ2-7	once	CASRPRDRDHEQYF	TGTGCCAGCAGACCCCGGGACAGGGACCACGAGCAGTACTTC
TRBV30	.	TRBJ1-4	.	CAWTGTGKSEKLFF	TGTGCCTGGACGGGTACAGGTAAAAGTGAAAAACTGTTTTTT
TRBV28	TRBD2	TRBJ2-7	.	CASSSGLRYEQYF	TGTGCCAGCAGTTCGGGACTAAGATACGAGCAGTACTTC
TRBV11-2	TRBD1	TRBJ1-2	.	CASSPDRVYGYTF	TGTGCCAGCAGTCCGGACAGGGTCTATGGCTACACCTTC
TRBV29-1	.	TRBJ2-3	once	CSVMHQFLVAERTDTQYF	TGCAGCGTAATGCACCAGTTCTTGGTGGCAGAACGCACAGATACGCAGTATTTT
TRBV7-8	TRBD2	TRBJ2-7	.	CASSSRTSGRYEQYF	TGTGCCAGCAGCTCTAGGACTAGCGGGAGATACGAGCAGTACTTC
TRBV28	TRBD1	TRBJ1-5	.	CASSTGTGGWQPQHF	TGTGCCAGCAGCACCGGGACAGGGGGATGGCAGCCCCAGCATTTT
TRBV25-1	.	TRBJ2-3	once	CASGWGPDTQYF	TGTGCCAGCGGGTGGGGGCCAGATACGCAGTATTTT
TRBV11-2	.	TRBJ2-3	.	CASSFAHEKYF	TGTGCCAGCAGCTTTGCACATGAAAAGTATTTT
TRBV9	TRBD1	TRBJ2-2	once	CASSVGQGRPTGELFF	TGTGCCAGCAGCGTAGGACAGGGTCGGCCCACCGGGGAGCTGTTTTTT
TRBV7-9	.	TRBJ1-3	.	CASRSSQGGNTIYF	TGTGCCAGCAGATCCAGTCAGGGTGGAAACACCATATATTTT
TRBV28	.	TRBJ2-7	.	CASSFPLGSGTRLYEQYF	TGTGCCAGCAGTTTCCCTTTGGGTTCCGGGACCAGACTCTACGAGCAGTACTTC
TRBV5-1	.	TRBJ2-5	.	CASSLVGGKGLETQYF	TGCGCCAGCAGCTTGGTGGGCGGGAAAGGTTTGGAGACCCAGTACTTC
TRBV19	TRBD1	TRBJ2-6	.	CASSSSHAGGAANSGANVLTF	TGTGCCAGTAGTTCCTCCCACGCAGGGGGCGCGGCCAACTCTGGGGCCAACGTCCTGACTTTC
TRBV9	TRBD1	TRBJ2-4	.	CASSPAGGLVKNIQYF	TGTGCCAGCAGCCCAGCAGGGGGATTGGTCAAAAACATTCAGTACTTC
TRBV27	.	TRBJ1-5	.	CASSFTGGLRPQHF	TGTGCCAGCAGTTTTACGGGGGGCCTGCGGCCCCAGCATTTT
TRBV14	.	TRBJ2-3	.	CASTRPGWDTQYF	TGTGCCAGCACCCGGCCAGGGTGGGATACGCAGTATTTT
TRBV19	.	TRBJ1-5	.	CASSTYKGNNQPQHF	TGTGCCAGTAGTACATACAAAGGGAACAATCAGCCCCAGCATTTT
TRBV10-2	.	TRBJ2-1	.	CASSAVTKSYNEQFF	TGCGCCAGCAGTGCGGTGACAAAAAGTTACAATGAGCAGTTCTTC
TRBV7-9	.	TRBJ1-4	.	CASSFSSGRNEKLFF	TGTGCCAGCAGCTTTAGTTCCGGCCGTAATGAAAAACTGTTTTTT
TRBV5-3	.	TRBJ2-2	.	CARSWGREKSTGELFF	TGTGCCAGAAGCTGGGGCAGGGAGAAGTCCACCGGGGAGCTGTTTTTT
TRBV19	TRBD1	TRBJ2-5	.	CASSPRTGGRETQYF	TGTGCCAGTAGCCCTCGGACAGGGGGCAGGGAGACCCAGTACTTC
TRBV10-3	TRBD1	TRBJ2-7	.	CAITTGTGVEQYF	TGTGCCATCACTACCGGGACAGGGGTCGAGCAGTACTTC
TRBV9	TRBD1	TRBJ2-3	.	CASSLLGTGGTDTQYF	TGTGCCAGCAGCTTGCTCGGGACAGGGGGCACAGATACGCAGTATTTT
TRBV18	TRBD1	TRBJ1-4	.	CASSPTRGVTNEKLFF	TGTGCCAGCTCACCAACCAGGGGGGTAACTAATGAAAAACTGTTTTTT